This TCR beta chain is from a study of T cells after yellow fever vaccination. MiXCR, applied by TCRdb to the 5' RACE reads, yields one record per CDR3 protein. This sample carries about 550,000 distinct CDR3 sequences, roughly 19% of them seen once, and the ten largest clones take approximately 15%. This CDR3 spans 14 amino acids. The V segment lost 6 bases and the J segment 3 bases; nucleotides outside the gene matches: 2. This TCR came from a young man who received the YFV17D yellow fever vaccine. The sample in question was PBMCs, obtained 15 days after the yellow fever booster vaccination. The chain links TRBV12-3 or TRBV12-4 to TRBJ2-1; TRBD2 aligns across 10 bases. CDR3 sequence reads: CASRSSGGYNEQFF. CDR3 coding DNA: TGTGCCAGCAGATCTAGCGGGGGCTACAATGAGCAGTTCTTC.